Listed here are 2 T cell receptor beta chains from one sample, sequenced in a study of CD8+ T cells in alopecia areata. cDNA serving as the sequencing template came from extracted, reverse transcribed RNA. Produced via immunoSEQ multiplex PCR; TCRdb's table is partial and in-frame only. This repertoire holds approximately 10,000 clones, and none appear only once. Combined cutaneous lymph node cells underwent sorting by CD4, CD8alpha, NKG2D, NKG2ACE and additional markers. The sample consisted of CD8+ T cells sorted from a lymph node. The receptor source for this set is a C3H/HeJ mouse with alopecia areata. MHC haplotype: H2-k.

There are a few counts of this clone. Germline and genes: mouse. The sequenced fragment ends 4 residues before the CDR3 boundary, so the rest is inferred from the germline J gene. The chain couples TRBV13-3 to TRBJ2-5; 11 nucleotides agree with TRBD2. CDR1 is NNHDY, CDR2 SYVADS, per germline. Trimming removed 5 bases from V and 3 bases from J; junction bases left unmatched: 2. The CDR3 covers 14 residues. CDR3 DNA, as far as it was read: TGTGCCAGCAGCCGACTGGGGGGGCAAGAC. As protein: CASSRLGGQD. The complete CDR3 sequence is CASSRLGGQDTQYF.

With respect to this clone: Gene labels here are mouse ones. Read data end 4 residues before the CDR3 end; the end is taken from the germline J gene. The chain joins TRBV13-2 to TRBJ2-7; 7 nucleotides align to TRBD1. V shed 3 bases and J 3 bases; nucleotides not matched to a gene: 3. From germline, CDR1 is NNHNN and CDR2 SYGAGS (reference sequence). There are 13 residues in the CDR3. CDR3 DNA, as far as it was read: TGTGCCAGCGGTGGGGGGACAGACTAT. This codes for CASGGGTDY. The whole CDR3 reads CASGGGTDYEQYF.